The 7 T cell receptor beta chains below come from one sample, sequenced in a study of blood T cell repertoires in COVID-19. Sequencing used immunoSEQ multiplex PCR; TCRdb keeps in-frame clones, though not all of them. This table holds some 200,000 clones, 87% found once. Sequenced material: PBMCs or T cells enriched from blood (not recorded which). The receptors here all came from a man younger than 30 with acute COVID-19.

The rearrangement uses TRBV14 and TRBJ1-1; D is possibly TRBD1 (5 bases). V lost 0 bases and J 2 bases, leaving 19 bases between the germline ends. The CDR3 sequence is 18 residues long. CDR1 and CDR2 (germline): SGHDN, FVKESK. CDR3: CASSQDSRGPNLNTEAFF. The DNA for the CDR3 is TGTGCCAGCAGCCAAGATTCAAGGGGCCCTAACCTCAACACTGAAGCTTTCTTT.

The CDR3 coding sequence is TGTGCCAGCAGCTTAGATCCTCTGGGACTAGCGGGGCAAGAGACCCAGTACTTC. It yields the protein CASSLDPLGLAGQETQYF. The genes are TRBV13 and TRBJ2-5; 13 nucleotides line up with TRBD2. This CDR3 is built from 18 residues. Germline V gene sequence: CDR1 PRHDT, CDR2 FYEKMQ (reference sequence). Germline trimming cut 1 base from V and 2 bases from J; bases unmatched to any gene: 7.

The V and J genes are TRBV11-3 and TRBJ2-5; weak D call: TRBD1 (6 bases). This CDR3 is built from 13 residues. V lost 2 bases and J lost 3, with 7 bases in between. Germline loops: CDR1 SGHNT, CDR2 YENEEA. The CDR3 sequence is CASSLHREETQYF. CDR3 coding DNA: TGTGCCAGCAGCTTACACAGGGAAGAGACCCAGTACTTC.

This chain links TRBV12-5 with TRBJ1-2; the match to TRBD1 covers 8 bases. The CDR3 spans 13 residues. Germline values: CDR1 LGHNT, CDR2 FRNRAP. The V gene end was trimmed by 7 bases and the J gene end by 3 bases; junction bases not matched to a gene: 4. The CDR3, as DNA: TGTGCTAGTGCCAGGGGGCTCGACTATGGCTACACCTTC. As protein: CASARGLDYGYTF.

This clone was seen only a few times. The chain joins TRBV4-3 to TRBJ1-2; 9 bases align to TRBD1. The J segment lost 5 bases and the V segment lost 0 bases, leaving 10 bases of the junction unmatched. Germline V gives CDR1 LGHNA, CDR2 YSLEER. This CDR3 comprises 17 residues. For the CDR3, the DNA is TGCGCCAGCAGCCAAGAGGGACAGGGAGCGGCCCTTTATGGCTACACCTTC. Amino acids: CASSQEGQGAALYGYTF.

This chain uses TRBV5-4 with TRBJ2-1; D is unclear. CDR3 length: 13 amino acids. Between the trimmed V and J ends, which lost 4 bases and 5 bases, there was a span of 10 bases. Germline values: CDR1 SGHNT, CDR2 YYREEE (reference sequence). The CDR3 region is CASSPSNNNEQFF. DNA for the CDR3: TGTGCCAGCAGCCCTTCTAATAACAATGAGCAGTTCTTC.

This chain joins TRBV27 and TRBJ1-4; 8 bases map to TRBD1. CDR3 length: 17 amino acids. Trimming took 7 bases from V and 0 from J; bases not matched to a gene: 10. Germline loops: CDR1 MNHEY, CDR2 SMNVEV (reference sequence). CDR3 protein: CASTVDREAATNEKLFF. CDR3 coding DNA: TGTGCCAGCACTGTGGACAGGGAAGCTGCAACTAATGAAAAACTGTTTTTT.